The sequence of this T cell receptor (beta chain) was determined in a study of T cell responses to AZD1222 COVID-19 vaccine. Study-wide results and caveats: The study found vaccine-associated CD4 TCRs spanning spike, dominant at 160-218 and 743-854. Two AZD1222 doses significantly raised spike-specific TCR breadth and depth over controls. Targeting of unmutated variant regions was reportedly seen in nearly half of spike-specific TCRs.

Trimming removed 5 bases at V and 9 bases at J, with 14 bases between. The length of the CDR3 is 12 residues. Germline-derived CDR1 and CDR2 are MNHNY and SVGAGI (reference sequence). Notes on this clone: Its matching antigen is unknown.

Produced via immunoSEQ multiplex PCR; TCRdb's table is partial and in-frame only. The sample lists about 92,000 clones; approximately 85% were seen once. This receptor was taken from an adult in good health. V gene TRBV6-6 combines with J gene TRBJ2-7; D may be TRBD1 (6 bases). The sequenced sample was peripheral blood, obtained on day 0 of AZD1222 vaccination. CDR3 in DNA: TGTGCCAGCAGTCCCGGGACATCTTTGCAGTACTTC. Amino acids: CASSPGTSLQYF.